The rows below give T cell receptor beta chains drawn from one sample of a study of T cells in Graves' hyperthyroidism and ophthalmopathy. MiXCR, applied by TCRdb to the multiplex PCR reads, yields one record per CDR3 protein. The sample has approximately 330,000 distinct CDR3 sequences, approximately 14% seen once. The source material was blood. The receptor set was obtained from a woman in her thirties or forties with Graves' ophthalmopathy. Both conserved end residues are part of each CDR3. The order of the fields is clone size, D gene, J gene, V gene, CDR3 protein, CDR3 DNA. D genes are given only for firm matches. For some rows the clone size is stated as once, few or many, or as a class when expanded; others skip it.

clone_size: many
d_call: TRBD2
j_call: TRBJ2-3
v_call: TRBV28
cdr3_aa: CASSSTSGSTDTQYF
cdr3_nt: TGTGCCAGCAGTTCCACTAGCGGGAGCACAGATACGCAGTATTTT

clone_size: many
d_call: TRBD1
j_call: TRBJ2-7
v_call: TRBV7-8
cdr3_aa: CASSSRGTGAYEQYF
cdr3_nt: TGTGCCAGCAGCTCGAGGGGGACAGGGGCTTACGAGCAGTACTTC

clone_size: many
d_call: NA
j_call: TRBJ2-5
v_call: TRBV29-1
cdr3_aa: CSVGWSEETQYF
cdr3_nt: TGCAGCGTTGGATGGTCAGAAGAGACCCAGTACTTC

clone_size: many
d_call: TRBD2
j_call: TRBJ2-1
v_call: TRBV24-1
cdr3_aa: CATSDRLAGTSYNEQFF
cdr3_nt: TGTGCCACCAGTGACCGCCTAGCGGGTACCTCCTACAATGAGCAGTTCTTC

clone_size: many
d_call: NA
j_call: TRBJ1-1
v_call: TRBV10-3
cdr3_aa: CAISGVPGRLMNTEAFF
cdr3_nt: TGTGCCATCAGTGGGGTCCCGGGCCGACTCATGAACACTGAAGCTTTCTTT

clone_size: many
d_call: NA
j_call: TRBJ1-2
v_call: TRBV12-3/TRBV12-4
cdr3_aa: CASSSGKRTDNNYGYTF
cdr3_nt: TGTGCCAGCAGTTCGGGTAAACGGACAGATAACAACTATGGCTACACCTTC

clone_size: NA
d_call: TRBD1
j_call: TRBJ2-7
v_call: TRBV6-2/TRBV6-3
cdr3_aa: CASSYETGIEQYF
cdr3_nt: TGTGCCAGCAGTTACGAGACAGGGATTGAGCAGTACTTC

clone_size: few
d_call: NA
j_call: TRBJ1-2
v_call: TRBV13
cdr3_aa: CASSVGTNYGYTF
cdr3_nt: TGTGCCAGCAGCGTGGGGACAAACTATGGCTACACCTTC

clone_size: many
d_call: NA
j_call: TRBJ1-1
v_call: TRBV20-1
cdr3_aa: CSATNRVLSVEAFF
cdr3_nt: TGCAGTGCTACTAACCGGGTCCTTAGCGTGGAAGCTTTCTTT

clone_size: many
d_call: TRBD1
j_call: TRBJ1-4
v_call: TRBV12-3/TRBV12-4
cdr3_aa: CASSTSRGLAEKLFF
cdr3_nt: TGTGCCAGCAGCACGTCCAGGGGGCTAGCAGAAAAACTGTTTTTT

clone_size: NA
d_call: TRBD2
j_call: TRBJ2-1
v_call: TRBV4-2
cdr3_aa: CASSFTKAGVGSINEQFF
cdr3_nt: TGTGCCAGCAGCTTTACCAAAGCGGGAGTGGGGTCAATAAATGAGCAGTTCTTC

clone_size: many
d_call: NA
j_call: TRBJ2-1
v_call: TRBV3-1
cdr3_aa: CASSQAGDEQFF
cdr3_nt: TGTGCCAGCAGCCAAGCAGGGGATGAGCAGTTCTTC

clone_size: many
d_call: TRBD1
j_call: TRBJ1-6
v_call: TRBV2
cdr3_aa: CASSPPKTGASPLHF
cdr3_nt: TGTGCCAGCAGTCCTCCCAAGACAGGGGCGTCACCCCTCCACTTT

clone_size: many
d_call: NA
j_call: TRBJ1-1
v_call: TRBV30
cdr3_aa: CAWRGLRNTEAFF
cdr3_nt: TGTGCCTGGAGGGGACTGAGGAACACTGAAGCTTTCTTT

clone_size: NA
d_call: NA
j_call: TRBJ1-4
v_call: TRBV7-2
cdr3_aa: CASSLWEREKLFF
cdr3_nt: TGTGCCAGCAGCTTATGGGAGAGAGAAAAACTGTTTTTT

clone_size: many
d_call: NA
j_call: TRBJ2-5
v_call: TRBV28
cdr3_aa: CASRYRGGSETQYF
cdr3_nt: TGTGCCAGCCGGTACAGGGGAGGGTCGGAGACCCAGTACTTC

clone_size: NA
d_call: NA
j_call: TRBJ1-1
v_call: TRBV28
cdr3_aa: CASSSGPGGTEAFF
cdr3_nt: TGTGCCAGCAGTTCCGGGCCGGGGGGCACTGAAGCTTTCTTT

clone_size: many
d_call: NA
j_call: TRBJ2-7
v_call: TRBV6-1
cdr3_aa: CASSSNRVHEQYF
cdr3_nt: TGTGCCAGCAGTTCTAACAGGGTTCACGAGCAGTACTTC